This paragraph reports one T cell receptor beta chain. Its target is unknown. The data were obtained in a study of blood T cells in healthy people across ages. Germline V gene sequence: CDR1 SGDLS, CDR2 YYNGEE. There are 16 residues in the CDR3. With V trimmed by 4 bases and J by 7 bases, 13 bases remained unmatched. A second about 6 to 11 cycle PCR used barcoded and J-beta primers. TCRdb re-analysed the 5' RACE reads in MiXCR, keeping a single row per CDR3 protein. Of some 900,000 distinct CDR3 sequences listed, roughly 52% are singletons. Overall study findings and caveats: Donor CMV status, an unknown factor, possibly confounded changes in expanded clonotypes. The diversity estimates, figures obtained from one million T cells, were considered underestimates.

The TCR sequence derives from a man aged 25-40 years in good health. The gene calls are TRBV9 and TRBJ1-5; 8 bases align to TRBD1. Sample: blood. CDR3 in amino acids: CASSPGQGTEGQPQHF. The CDR3 DNA is TGTGCCAGCAGCCCCGGACAGGGAACAGAAGGGCAGCCCCAGCATTTT.